There are many counts of the clone carrying this TCR beta chain. This entry is derived from a study of regulatory T cells in long-lasting Graves disease. The wider study: Antithyroid drug intake by newly diagnosed Graves' patients had lasted under 3 months.

The TCR beta library used iRepertoire HTBI primers with Arm-PCR amplification of CDR3. TCRdb itself ran the multiplex PCR reads through MiXCR, one entry per CDR3 protein. The top ten clones hold 10% to 15% of a sample with approximately 470,000 distinct CDR3 sequences, under 20% of them seen once. The time point is: newly diagnosed GD, antithyroid drugs for less than 3 months. PBMC RNA was the source of the TCR library. This same sample was also taken into another study, of T cells in Graves' hyperthyroidism and ophthalmopathy.

The sequences come from peripheral blood mononuclear cells (PBMCs), collected at new diagnosis, from a patient treated with antithyroid drugs. This receptor was taken from a man in his forties or fifties with Graves disease.

The CDR3 nucleotides are TGCGCCAGCAGCTTGGGGGTTAGGACAGAATACAATGAGCAGTTCTTC. The encoded protein is CASSLGVRTEYNEQFF. This sequence joins TRBV5-1 and TRBJ2-1; weak D call: TRBD1 (6 bases). CDR1 and CDR2 from the germline V gene are SGHRS and YFSETQ. Trimming shortened V by 0 bases and J by 4 bases, and 14 bases separated the two germline ends. The CDR3 runs to 16 residues. Full variable domain (rest looked up from reference TRBV5-1 and TRBJ2-1): KAGVTQTPRYLIKTRGQQVTLSCSPISGHRSVSWYQQTPGQGLQFLFEYFSETQRNKGNFPGRFSGRQFSNSRSEMNVSTLELGDSALYLCASSLGVRTEYNEQFFGPGTRLTVL.